The clone carrying this TCR beta chain turned up a few times. The target antigen is unknown. The junction departs from germline at one end; a sequencing error may be responsible. The data derive from a study of regulatory T cells in long-lasting Graves disease. Study background: Patients newly diagnosed with Graves' had been on antithyroid drugs for under 3 months.

Specified time point: newly diagnosed GD, antithyroid drugs for less than 3 months. From PBMCs, RNA was extracted and then used to make the TCR library. Germline CDR1 and CDR2: LGHDT and YNNKEL (reference sequence). This CDR3 spans 16 amino acids. Study observations and caveats: Public clonotype sharing was higher in persistent than newly diagnosed patients. Persistent disease favored TRBV28, TRBJ1-2 and TRBJ2-5.

According to the study, TCR beta libraries were built with iRepertoire HTBI primers and CDR3-region Arm-PCR. TCRdb re-analysed the multiplex PCR reads in MiXCR, keeping a single row per CDR3 protein. The sample includes 350,000 to 500,000 distinct CDR3 sequences, less than 15% seen only once; the top ten take approximately 19%. The same sample was also used in a study of T cells in Graves' hyperthyroidism and ophthalmopathy. As that report states: With the HTBI primer set, the TCR CDR3 went through a first round of RT-PCR.

J is TRBJ2-2 and V is TRBV3-1; TRBD2 aligns across 10 bases. The starting material was peripheral blood mononuclear cells (PBMCs), obtained at new diagnosis, from a patient treated with antithyroid drugs. The sequence derives from a woman aged 45-59 years with Graves disease. The CDR3 protein is CASSQVRLAGTGKLFF. The CDR3 DNA reads as TGTGCCAGCAGCCAAGTCCGACTAGCGGGCACCGGGAAGCTGTTTTTT.